Shown below are 26 T cell receptor beta chains from a single sample sequenced in a study of T cell responses to AZD1222 COVID-19 vaccine. Using immunoSEQ multiplex PCR, the repertoire was profiled, and TCRdb retains in-frame clones only, with some absent. The sample carries about 180,000 clones, 94% recorded once. This specimen consisted of peripheral blood, obtained 28 days after the second AZD1222 dose. These receptors were collected from an adult who received the AZD1222 COVID-19 vaccine.

This chain connects TRBV5-1 to TRBJ1-4; D possibly corresponds to TRBD1 (6 bases). V shed 4 bases and J shed 0 bases, with 16 bases lying between them. CDR3 length: 17 amino acids. Germline V CDR1 and CDR2: SGHRS, YFSETQ. The CDR3 sequence is CASSPGAGAATNEKLFF. The CDR3 DNA reads as TGCGCCAGCAGCCCGGGGGCAGGAGCCGCAACTAATGAAAAACTGTTTTTT.

This chain links TRBV7-8 with TRBJ1-4; 9 nucleotides agree with TRBD1. The germline CDR1 and CDR2 sequences are SGHVS and FQNEAQ. With 5 bases clipped from V and 7 bases from J, the junction kept 11 bases outside the gene matches. This CDR3 has 16 residues. CDR3 sequence (DNA): TGTGCCAGCAGCCGCAATACCCACAGGGGGCCTGAAAAACTGTTTTTT. It codes for CASSRNTHRGPEKLFF.

The CDR3 sequence: CASSLYDPGHGYTF. The CDR3 DNA sequence: TGTGCCAGCAGTTTATATGACCCCGGCCATGGCTACACCTTC. J is TRBJ1-2 and V is TRBV28; D is unclear. CDR3 size: 14 residues. Trimming removed 1 base at V and 6 bases at J, with 12 bases between. Germline V CDR1 and CDR2: MDHEN, SYDVKM.

The chain couples TRBV4-3 to TRBJ1-1; D is uncertain. Per the germline V gene, CDR1 is LGHNA and CDR2 is YSLEER. CDR3 length equals 14 residues. Trimming shortened V by 0 bases and J by 6 bases, and 11 bases separated the two germline ends. CDR3 protein: CASSQEVAVAEAFF. CDR3 DNA sequence: TGCGCCAGCAGCCAAGAAGTAGCTGTCGCTGAAGCTTTCTTT.

The chain carries TRBV5-1 and TRBJ1-1; no firm D call. The V end lost 3 bases, the J end lost 8 bases, and 17 bases lay between the germline ends. CDR1 and CDR2 from the germline V gene are SGHRS and YFSETQ. The CDR3 has 14 residues. The CDR3 reads CASSSHPGAGEAFF. CDR3 bases: TGCGCCAGCAGCTCACATCCGGGAGCCGGGGAAGCTTTCTTT. Together with reference TRBV5-1 and TRBJ1-1, the CDR3 gives the full variable domain: KAGVTQTPRYLIKTRGQQVTLSCSPISGHRSVSWYQQTPGQGLQFLFEYFSETQRNKGNFPGRFSGRQFSNSRSEMNVSTLELGDSALYLCASSSHPGAGEAFFGQGTRLTVV.

The chain uses TRBV3-1 (or the pseudogene TRBV3-2) and TRBJ1-2; D may be TRBD1 (5 bases). The germline gives CDR1 LGHDT, CDR2 YNNKEL (reference sequence). This CDR3 is built from 16 residues. V lost 0 bases and J 4 bases, leaving 15 bases between the germline ends. The CDR3 coding sequence is TGTGCCAGCAGCCAAGATACAGGTCCGGGAGGCTATGGCTACACCTTC. This sequence encodes CASSQDTGPGGYGYTF.

V usage is TRBV14 and J usage is TRBJ1-1; D is possibly TRBD1 (6 bases). In germline, CDR1 is SGHDN, CDR2 FVKESK. The CDR3 sequence is 17 residues long. Trimming took 2 bases from V and 0 from J, leaving 16 bases between them. CDR3 nucleotides: TGTGCCAGCAGCCAACCTCTCCACACAGGGCTGAACACTGAAGCTTTCTTT. As protein: CASSQPLHTGLNTEAFF.

This chain connects TRBV6-5 to TRBJ1-1, with D maybe TRBD1 (6 bases). Trimming took off 4 bases at V and 8 bases at J, with 20 bases between the two ends. Germline values: CDR1 MNHEY, CDR2 SVGAGI. The CDR3 is made up of 15 amino acids. CDR3 protein: CASSFTGSQPQEAFF. In nucleotides, the CDR3 is TGTGCCAGCAGTTTCACAGGGAGTCAACCTCAAGAAGCTTTCTTT.

The chain has TRBV19 and TRBJ1-5; 9 bases match TRBD1. Germline V lookup: CDR1 LNHDA, CDR2 SQIVND (reference sequence). The CDR3 loop spans 13 amino acids. J lost 5 bases, V lost 8 bases, and 4 bases had no gene match. The CDR3 protein is CASSRDRDQPQHF. DNA for the CDR3: TGTGCCAGTTCTAGGGACAGGGATCAGCCCCAGCATTTT.

J is TRBJ1-2 and V is TRBV2; tentative D call: TRBD1 (6 bases). From germline, CDR1 is SNHLY and CDR2 FYNNEI. CDR3 length equals 13 residues. Between the trimmed V and J ends, which lost 2 bases and 2 bases, there was a span of 6 bases. The CDR3 reads CASSETGNYGYTF. In DNA, the CDR3 is TGTGCCAGCAGTGAAACAGGGAACTATGGCTACACCTTC.

The chain employs TRBV19 and TRBJ2-2, with 10 bases lining up with TRBD1. The length of the CDR3 is 14 residues. Trimming removed 7 bases from V and 3 bases from J; junction bases left unmatched: 2. The V gene's germline CDR1 is LNHDA and CDR2 SQIVND (reference sequence). The CDR3 DNA follows: TGTGCCAGTACCGGGACAGGGGACACCGGGGAGCTGTTTTTT. It yields the protein CASTGTGDTGELFF.

V gene TRBV10-3 combines with J gene TRBJ2-5; TRBD2 aligns across 8 bases. From germline, CDR1 is ENHRY and CDR2 SYGVKD. The CDR3 has 14 amino acids. With 2 bases clipped from V and 10 bases from J, the junction kept 9 bases outside the gene matches. CDR3 nucleotide sequence: TGTGCCATCAGTGAGACTGGGAGCGGGGGAATCCAGTACTTC. Protein: CAISETGSGGIQYF.

This clone has a single count. This chain connects TRBV18 to TRBJ2-6, with 11 positions matching TRBD1. The CDR3 contains 20 residues. The J segment lost 1 base and the V segment lost 4 bases, leaving 12 bases of the junction unmatched. Germline V lookup: CDR1 KGHSH, CDR2 LQKENI. CDR3 protein: CASSQKRTDRGPSGANVLTF. The CDR3 nucleotides read TGTGCCAGCTCACAAAAAAGAACGGACAGGGGGCCGTCTGGGGCCAACGTCCTGACTTTC.

The genes are TRBV7-8 and TRBJ1-6; weak D call: TRBD1 (5 bases). CDR1 and CDR2 (germline): SGHVS, FQNEAQ. Trimming left V 5 bases short and J 6 bases short, with 11 bases between. This CDR3 comprises 14 residues. CDR3 region: CASSLDTTNSPLHF. Written as DNA, the CDR3 is TGTGCCAGCAGCCTGGACACCACTAATTCACCCCTCCACTTT.

The chain joins TRBV7-2 to TRBJ2-5; 11 nucleotides agree with TRBD2. Trimming cost V 3 bases and J 5 bases; bases outside gene matches: 2. CDR1 is SGHTA, CDR2 FQGNSA, per germline. The CDR3 length is 14 residues. This chain's CDR3 is CASSFSSGGETQYF. The DNA for the CDR3 is TGTGCCAGCAGCTTTTCTAGCGGGGGGGAGACCCAGTACTTC.

The rearrangement uses TRBV28 and TRBJ1-3; TRBD1 is a possible D gene (5 bases). CDR3 length: 18 residues. V lost 5 bases, J lost 2 bases, and 22 bases lay in between. The germline V gene encodes CDR1 MDHEN and CDR2 SYDVKM. The CDR3 is CASSRAVGGFGAGNTIYF. CDR3 DNA sequence: TGTGCCAGCAGTCGGGCGGTGGGGGGGTTTGGAGCTGGAAACACCATATATTTT.

The chain uses TRBV6-5 and TRBJ1-1; D remains unclear. Deletions cut 2 bases from V and 1 base from J, with 5 bases between. Germline lookup yields CDR1 MNHEY and CDR2 SVGAGI. The CDR3 covers 13 residues. DNA for the CDR3: TGTGCCAGCAGTTACGGCTGGAACACTGAAGCTTTCTTT. It specifies CASSYGWNTEAFF.

The chain has TRBV28 and TRBJ1-2, with D possibly matching TRBD1 (5 bases). There are 13 residues in the CDR3. V was clipped by 5 bases and J by 4 bases, with 11 bases between them. Germline V gives CDR1 MDHEN, CDR2 SYDVKM. The CDR3 protein is CASSLGTTYGYTF. The CDR3 nucleotides read TGTGCCAGCAGTCTCGGGACCACCTATGGCTACACCTTC.

This clone has a single count. The V and J genes are TRBV28 and TRBJ1-3; D remains unclear. This CDR3 has 15 amino acids. Germline V gene lookup returns CDR1 MDHEN and CDR2 SYDVKM. Between the trimmed V and J ends, which lost 2 bases and 4 bases, there was a span of 12 bases. CDR3 in DNA: TGTGCCAGCAGTTTAGGTAGGCAGGACGGAAACACCATATATTTT. Residues: CASSLGRQDGNTIYF.

The chain recombines TRBV28 with TRBJ2-7; no clear D. V was trimmed by 1 base and J by 5 bases, leaving 12 bases between them. Germline loops: CDR1 MDHEN, CDR2 SYDVKM. The CDR3 length is 14 residues. The CDR3: CASSLFQDADEQYF. As DNA, the CDR3 is TGTGCCAGCAGTTTATTCCAGGACGCCGACGAGCAGTACTTC.

CDR3 sequence: CASSLDPQSSYNEQFF. The CDR3, as DNA: TGTGCCAGCAGCTTAGACCCTCAGAGCTCCTACAATGAGCAGTTCTTC. The chain links TRBV5-4 to TRBJ2-1, with D hard to call. Germline CDR1 SGHNT, CDR2 YYREEE (reference sequence). V dropped 2 bases and J dropped 0 bases, with 12 bases sitting between them. The CDR3 is 16 residues long. The full variable domain, completed using reference TRBV5-4 and TRBJ2-1, is ETGVTQSPTHLIKTRGQQVTLRCSSQSGHNTVSWYQQALGQGPQFIFQYYREEENGRGNFPPRFSGLQFPNYSSELNVNALELDDSALYLCASSLDPQSSYNEQFFGPGTRLTVL.

For the CDR3, the DNA is TGCAGCGTCAGGGGGCCCTTAAGACACAATGAGCAGTTCTTC. Translated: CSVRGPLRHNEQFF. This chain links TRBV29-1 with TRBJ2-1; 8 bases align to TRBD1. The CDR3 sequence is 14 residues long. V was clipped by 6 bases and J by 5 bases; unmatched bases: 9. Germline-derived CDR1 and CDR2 are SQVTM and ANQGSEA.

The V gene is TRBV29-1, the J gene TRBJ1-4; a weak D match, TRBD1 (5 bases). CDR1 and CDR2 from the germline V gene are SQVTM and ANQGSEA. With 6 bases removed from V and 7 bases from J, the gap between germline ends came to 9 bases. The CDR3 is 11 residues long. In nucleotides, the CDR3 is TGCAGCGTGGGGCTTGGTGAAAAACTGTTTTTT. Protein: CSVGLGEKLFF.

The chain combines TRBV7-2 with TRBJ2-7; possible D gene TRBD1, 6 bases. CDR1 is SGHTA and CDR2 is FQGNSA in the germline V gene. The CDR3 is 15 amino acids. With 6 bases removed from V and 3 bases from J, the gap between germline ends came to 18 bases. The CDR3 spells CASRIQDSSFYEQYF. The CDR3 DNA reads TGTGCCAGCAGGATACAGGACAGTTCGTTCTACGAGCAGTACTTC.

J is TRBJ1-2 and V is TRBV11-2; the D is unclear. From germline, CDR1 is SGHAT and CDR2 FQNNGV. Trimming stripped 7 bases from V and 2 bases from J, with 11 bases between. The CDR3 is 13 amino acids. The CDR3 loop reads CASTPSPNYGYTF. The CDR3 DNA reads as TGTGCCAGCACCCCCAGCCCGAACTATGGCTACACCTTC.

The rearrangement uses TRBV5-6 and TRBJ1-5; D unclear. Germline loops: CDR1 SGHDT, CDR2 YYEEEE. This CDR3 contains 15 residues. Trimming removed 0 bases from V and 1 base from J, with 8 bases in between. CDR3 DNA sequence: TGTGCCAGCAGCTTGGCCTATTCGAGCAATCAGCCCCAGCATTTT. It is translated as CASSLAYSSNQPQHF.